A single sample is the source of the 8 T cell receptor beta chains below, sequenced in a study of regulatory T cells in long-lasting Graves disease (dated by TCRdb to the early 2020s). The label giving this sample's time point can be read as: newly diagnosed GD, antithyroid drugs for less than 3 months. For both TCR sequencing and RNA sequencing, RNA was extracted from PBMCs using TRIzol. Libraries were prepared through multiplex PCR. The sequencing machine was an Illumina HiSeq 4000. CDR3 regions were amplified by Arm-PCR with iRepertoire HTBI primers to construct TCR beta libraries. The public reads were run again by TCRdb, first through fastp at Q25 and then through MiXCR, and only productive beta chains were kept. Entries are consolidated by CDR3 protein sequence, retaining the most common genes and DNA. The sample yields about 620,000 distinct CDR3 sequences; 15% to 20% were counted once. In total, the top ten clones hold 15% to 20% of the sample.

Separately, the same data were catalogued under a study of T cells in Graves' hyperthyroidism and ophthalmopathy.

Sequenced material: peripheral blood mononuclear cells (PBMCs), taken at new diagnosis, from a patient treated with antithyroid drugs. The receptors were sampled from a woman in her twenties or thirties with Graves disease. Donor details come from another sample of the same person, matched by shared clones.

In its sample, this clonotype was seen many times. CDR3 protein: CASSPSGLTEAFF. In nucleotides, the CDR3 is TGTGCCAGCAGTCCCTCAGGGCTCACTGAAGCTTTCTTT. V is TRBV28 and J is TRBJ1-1, with D perhaps matching TRBD1 (5 bases). The CDR3 loop spans 13 amino acids. Germline V gene sequence: CDR1 MDHEN, CDR2 SYDVKM. Trimming removed 5 bases from V and 4 bases from J, with 11 bases in between.

This chain connects TRBV6-2 or TRBV6-3 to TRBJ2-1; D gene uncertain. This CDR3 is 12 amino acids long. Germline-derived CDR1 and CDR2 are MNHEY and SVGEGT. Between the trimmed V and J ends, which lost 2 bases and 8 bases, there was a span of 7 bases. Here the CDR3 reads CASSYPTDEQFF. The CDR3 bases are TGTGCCAGCAGTTACCCGACGGATGAGCAGTTCTTC.

This clonotype was seen at least ten times. The chain recombines TRBV7-6 with TRBJ1-4, with no clear D. The CDR3 runs to 13 residues. The germline V and J ends were trimmed by 0 bases and 7 bases, with 6 bases remaining between them. Germline V gene lookup returns CDR1 SGHVS and CDR2 FNYEAQ. The CDR3 here is CASSLARAEKLFF. Here the CDR3 DNA reads TGTGCCAGCAGCTTAGCGCGGGCTGAAAAACTGTTTTTT.

This clonotype has ten or more counts. The chain uses TRBV20-1 and TRBJ2-5; tentatively, D is TRBD1 (7 bases). CDR1 is DFQATT and CDR2 is SNEGSKA in the germline V gene (reference sequence). Between the trimmed V and J ends, which lost 2 bases and 6 bases, there was a span of 10 bases. The CDR3 sequence is 12 residues long. As DNA, the CDR3 is TGCAGTGCTAGACAGGGGGGAAAGACCCAGTACTTC. Amino acid sequence: CSARQGGKTQYF.

This clonotype was observed at least ten times. The chain uses TRBV28 and TRBJ1-4; the match to TRBD1 covers 9 bases. Germline values: CDR1 MDHEN, CDR2 SYDVKM. V shed 6 bases and J 6 bases; nucleotides not matched to a gene: 5. CDR3 length: 14 residues. The DNA for the CDR3 is TGTGCCAGCAGCTTGGGGGACAGGGATGAAAAACTGTTTTTT. Residues: CASSLGDRDEKLFF.

This clonotype has more than one count but fewer than ten. The V and J genes are TRBV29-1 and TRBJ2-3; D call uncertain. The CDR3 contains 11 residues. V lost 7 bases, J lost 4 bases, and 9 bases lay in between. Germline V gene lookup returns CDR1 SQVTM and CDR2 ANQGSEA. The CDR3 DNA reads TGCAGCGGAGACCTGGCAGATACGCAGTATTTT. Amino acid sequence: CSGDLADTQYF.

This clonotype was counted only a few times. The chain employs TRBV11-1 and TRBJ2-1, with TRBD2 matching over 10 bases. The V gene end was trimmed by 8 bases and the J gene end by 4 bases; junction bases not matched to a gene: 5. Germline CDR1 is SGHAT and CDR2 is FQDESV (reference sequence). The CDR3 consists of 14 residues. The CDR3 region has the DNA TGTGCCAGCGCCTCTAGCGGGAGTTACAATGAGCAGTTCTTC. Translation: CASASSGSYNEQFF.

The table lists this clonotype with many counts. The J gene is TRBJ1-5, the V gene TRBV6-2 or TRBV6-3, with 8 bases lining up with TRBD1. This CDR3 contains 13 residues. Looked up from germline, CDR1 is MNHEY and CDR2 is SVGEGT. The ends lost 8 bases at V and 3 bases at J; junction bases unmatched: 3. CDR3 in amino acids: CASGTGSNQPQHF. CDR3 coding DNA: TGTGCCAGCGGGACAGGTTCCAATCAGCCCCAGCATTTT.